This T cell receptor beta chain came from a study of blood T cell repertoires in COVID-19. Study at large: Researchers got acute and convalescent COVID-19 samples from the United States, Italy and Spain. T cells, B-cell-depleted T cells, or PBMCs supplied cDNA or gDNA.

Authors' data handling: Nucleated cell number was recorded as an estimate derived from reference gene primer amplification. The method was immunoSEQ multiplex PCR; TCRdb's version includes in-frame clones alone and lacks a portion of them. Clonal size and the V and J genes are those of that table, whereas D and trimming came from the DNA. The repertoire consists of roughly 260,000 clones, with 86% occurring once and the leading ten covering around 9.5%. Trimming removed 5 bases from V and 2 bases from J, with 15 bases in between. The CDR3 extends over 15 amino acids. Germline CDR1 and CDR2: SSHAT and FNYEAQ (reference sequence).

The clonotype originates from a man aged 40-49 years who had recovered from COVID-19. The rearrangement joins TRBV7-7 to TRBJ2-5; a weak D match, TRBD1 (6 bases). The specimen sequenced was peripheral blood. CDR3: CASSRDRRPQETQYF. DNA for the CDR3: TGTGCCAGCAGCCGAGACAGGAGACCTCAAGAGACCCAGTACTTC.